This TCR beta chain originates from a study of cytomegalovirus exposure and HLA in healthy donors. Regarding the study as a whole: Later analysis associated a missense DCLRE1C variant with TCR beta V- and J-gene trimming. The study labeled about 160 TCR beta chains cytomegalovirus-associated.

Of note for this clone: Antigen unknown.

The CDR3 extends over 15 amino acids. V was pared by 5 bases and J by 3 bases, with 6 bases of the junction left unmatched. The germline gives CDR1 PRHDT, CDR2 FYEKMQ (reference sequence). PCR primers comprised 60 Vbeta and 13 Jbeta primers. Original data processing: In a later analysis, 8.5 million to 14 million of around 75 million unique beta chains occurred in at least two donors. Only in-frame clones appear in the TCRdb table, and some are missing; sequencing was by immunoSEQ multiplex PCR. The V and J calls and clone size are taken from that table; D and trimming were inferred from the DNA. Here the sample spans 97,000 or so clones, roughly 10% being singletons.

The rearrangement links TRBV13 to TRBJ2-2; 7 bases match TRBD1. The sequence was collected from a man aged 45-60 years in good health and CMV-seropositive. Sequenced: PBMCs. The CDR3 is CASSLTGVHTGELFF. Written as DNA, the CDR3 is TGTGCCAGCAGCCTAACAGGGGTGCACACCGGGGAGCTGTTTTTT. Full variable domain (missing parts from reference TRBV13 and TRBJ2-2): AAGVIQSPRHLIKEKRETATLKCYPIPRHDTVYWYQQGPGQDPQFLISFYEKMQSDKGSIPDRFSAQQFSDYHSELNMSSLELGDSALYFCASSLTGVHTGELFFGEGSRLTVL.